Listed below are T cell receptor beta chains from one sample, sequenced in a study of shared clonotypes between healthy human individuals. This table comes from immunoSEQ multiplex PCR, and its TCRdb copy is limited to in-frame clones, with some not included. In the table there are about 2.4 million clones, over 85% of which are singletons. The sequenced sample consisted of naive CD4+ T cells from PBMCs. These receptors all stem from a man in his late teens or twenties in good health. Some clones in this sample may be carry-over from other donors' samples. Both conserved end residues are part of each CDR3. The D gene is left open where the match is weak. Size is omitted from some rows. Given values are once, few, many or a class for expanded clones.

clone_size: -
d_call: TRBD1
j_call: TRBJ1-2
v_call: TRBV28
cdr3_length: 12
cdr3_aa: CASSGQGIGYTF
cdr3_nt: TGTGCCAGCAGCGGACAGGGGATTGGCTACACCTTC

clone_size: few
d_call: -
j_call: TRBJ1-1
v_call: TRBV4-2
cdr3_length: 13
cdr3_aa: CASSQVGEGKAFF
cdr3_nt: TGTGCCAGCAGCCAAGTCGGGGAAGGGAAAGCTTTCTTT

clone_size: -
d_call: TRBD1
j_call: TRBJ2-7
v_call: TRBV29-1
cdr3_length: 15
cdr3_aa: CSVEGGQGVYYEQYF
cdr3_nt: TGCAGCGTTGAGGGGGGACAGGGGGTTTACTACGAGCAGTACTTC

clone_size: -
d_call: -
j_call: TRBJ2-3
v_call: TRBV4-3
cdr3_length: 16
cdr3_aa: CASSPSERPSTDTQYF
cdr3_nt: TGCGCCAGCAGCCCCAGTGAGCGGCCTAGCACAGATACGCAGTATTTT

clone_size: -
d_call: TRBD1
j_call: TRBJ1-4
v_call: TRBV7-8
cdr3_length: 16
cdr3_aa: CASSVEPQGASEKLFF
cdr3_nt: TGTGCCAGCAGCGTAGAGCCCCAGGGGGCGAGTGAAAAACTGTTTTTT

clone_size: -
d_call: -
j_call: TRBJ2-3
v_call: TRBV7-3
cdr3_length: 16
cdr3_aa: CASSLTDARGADTQYF
cdr3_nt: TGTGCCAGCAGCTTAACAGACGCACGTGGGGCAGATACGCAGTATTTT

clone_size: -
d_call: TRBD2
j_call: TRBJ2-5
v_call: TRBV7-8
cdr3_length: 18
cdr3_aa: CASSLGLAGGRSRETQYF
cdr3_nt: TGTGCCAGCAGCCTGGGACTAGCGGGAGGTAGATCGCGAGAGACCCAGTACTTC

clone_size: once
d_call: TRBD2
j_call: TRBJ2-1
v_call: TRBV27
cdr3_length: 14
cdr3_aa: CATRRTSANNEQFF
cdr3_nt: TGTGCCACCAGGAGGACTAGCGCGAACAATGAGCAGTTCTTC

clone_size: -
d_call: -
j_call: TRBJ1-2
v_call: TRBV19
cdr3_length: 12
cdr3_aa: CATEQGPGGYTF
cdr3_nt: TGTGCCACCGAACAGGGACCAGGAGGCTACACCTTC

clone_size: -
d_call: -
j_call: TRBJ2-5
v_call: TRBV7-2
cdr3_length: 12
cdr3_aa: CASSDSRETQYF
cdr3_nt: TGTGCCAGCTCGGACAGTCGGGAGACCCAGTACTTC

clone_size: -
d_call: TRBD2
j_call: TRBJ2-7
v_call: TRBV6-1
cdr3_length: 15
cdr3_aa: CASSEVNGRAYEQYF
cdr3_nt: TGTGCCAGCAGTGAAGTAAACGGGAGGGCCTACGAGCAGTACTTC

clone_size: -
d_call: -
j_call: TRBJ2-7
v_call: TRBV6-5
cdr3_length: 13
cdr3_aa: CASSDHRVGEQYF
cdr3_nt: TGTGCCAGCAGTGATCACAGGGTAGGGGAGCAGTACTTC

clone_size: -
d_call: -
j_call: TRBJ2-7
v_call: TRBV20-1
cdr3_length: 11
cdr3_aa: CSARGYLEQYF
cdr3_nt: TGCAGTGCTAGAGGATACCTGGAGCAGTACTTC

clone_size: -
d_call: TRBD2
j_call: TRBJ2-5
v_call: TRBV2
cdr3_length: 15
cdr3_aa: CASSATSGTQETQYF
cdr3_nt: TGTGCCAGCAGTGCGACTAGCGGGACCCAAGAGACCCAGTACTTC

clone_size: -
d_call: -
j_call: TRBJ1-5
v_call: TRBV28
cdr3_length: 16
cdr3_aa: CASSLWGLGGNQPQHF
cdr3_nt: TGTGCCAGCAGTTTATGGGGGCTTGGTGGCAATCAGCCCCAGCATTTT

clone_size: -
d_call: TRBD2
j_call: TRBJ2-1
v_call: TRBV7-9
cdr3_length: 12
cdr3_aa: CGAGGSYNEQFF
cdr3_nt: TGTGGTGCGGGAGGGTCCTACAATGAGCAGTTCTTC

clone_size: -
d_call: -
j_call: TRBJ1-1
v_call: TRBV7-2
cdr3_length: 15
cdr3_aa: CASSLRGQRNTEAFF
cdr3_nt: TGTGCCAGCAGCTTGAGAGGACAAAGGAACACTGAAGCTTTCTTT

clone_size: once
d_call: TRBD2
j_call: TRBJ2-3
v_call: TRBV5-6
cdr3_length: 15
cdr3_aa: CASSFLSGSPDTQYF
cdr3_nt: TGTGCCAGCAGCTTCCTTAGCGGGAGCCCAGATACGCAGTATTTT

clone_size: -
d_call: -
j_call: TRBJ2-7
v_call: TRBV6-1
cdr3_length: 12
cdr3_aa: CASSEAYTEQYF
cdr3_nt: TGTGCCAGCAGTGAAGCTTATACAGAGCAGTACTTC

clone_size: -
d_call: -
j_call: TRBJ1-4
v_call: TRBV27
cdr3_length: 18
cdr3_aa: CASSLATGRQVMNEKLFF
cdr3_nt: TGTGCCAGCAGTTTAGCGACCGGAAGACAGGTGATGAATGAAAAACTGTTTTTT

clone_size: once
d_call: -
j_call: TRBJ1-1
v_call: TRBV18
cdr3_length: 13
cdr3_aa: CASSGLLNTEAFF
cdr3_nt: TGTGCCAGCTCCGGCCTTTTGAACACTGAAGCTTTCTTT

clone_size: -
d_call: -
j_call: TRBJ2-6
v_call: TRBV2
cdr3_length: 16
cdr3_aa: CASSERGGPGANVLTF
cdr3_nt: TGTGCCAGCAGTGAGAGGGGGGGCCCTGGGGCCAACGTCCTGACTTTC